The present T cell receptor (beta chain) was sequenced within a study of blood T cell repertoires in COVID-19. Background on the study: T cells, B-cell-depleted T cells, or PBMCs provided the cDNA or gDNA that served as material.

Sequencing was performed with immunoSEQ multiplex PCR; in TCRdb, only in-frame clones are kept and a portion is missing. The sample lists roughly 220,000 clones, around 84% seen once, with over 4.5% in the top ten. This receptor was obtained from a man aged 80 or over with acute or convalescent COVID-19. The specimen sequenced was peripheral blood.

The CDR3 spells CAWSETRVAKNIQYF. The CDR3 DNA reads as TGTGCCTGGAGTGAGACGCGGGTAGCCAAAAACATTCAGTACTTC. The chain links TRBV30 to TRBJ2-4, with D perhaps matching TRBD2 (5 bases). The CDR3 runs to 15 residues. Deletions cut 1 base from V and 0 bases from J, with 10 bases between. The germline V gene encodes CDR1 GTSNPN and CDR2 SVGIG (reference sequence).